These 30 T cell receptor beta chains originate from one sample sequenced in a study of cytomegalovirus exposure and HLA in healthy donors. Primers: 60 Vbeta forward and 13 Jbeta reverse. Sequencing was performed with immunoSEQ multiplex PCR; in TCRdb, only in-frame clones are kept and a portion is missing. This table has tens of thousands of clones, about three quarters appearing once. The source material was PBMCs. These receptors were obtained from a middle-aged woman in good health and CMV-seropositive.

CDR3: CASSPGVRANYGYTF. CDR3 bases: TGCGCCAGCAGCCCCGGAGTCCGTGCTAACTATGGCTACACCTTC. The rearrangement links TRBV4-1 to TRBJ1-2; D is unclear. Trimming pared 4 bases from V and 0 bases from J, leaving 12 bases between. Germline V lookup: CDR1 MGHRA, CDR2 YSYEKL. This CDR3 has 15 residues.

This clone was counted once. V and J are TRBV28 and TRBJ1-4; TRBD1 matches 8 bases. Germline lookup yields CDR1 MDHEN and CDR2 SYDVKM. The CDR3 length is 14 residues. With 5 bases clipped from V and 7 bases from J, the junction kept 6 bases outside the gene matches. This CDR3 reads CASSGQGLGEKLFF. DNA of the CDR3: TGTGCCAGCAGTGGACAGGGCCTGGGTGAAAAACTGTTTTTT.

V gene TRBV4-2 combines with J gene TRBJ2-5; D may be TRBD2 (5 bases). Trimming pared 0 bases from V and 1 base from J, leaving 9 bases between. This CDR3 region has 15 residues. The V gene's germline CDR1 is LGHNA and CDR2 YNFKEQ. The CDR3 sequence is CASSQDPSGQETQYF. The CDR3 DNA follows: TGTGCCAGCAGCCAAGATCCGAGCGGCCAAGAGACCCAGTACTTC.

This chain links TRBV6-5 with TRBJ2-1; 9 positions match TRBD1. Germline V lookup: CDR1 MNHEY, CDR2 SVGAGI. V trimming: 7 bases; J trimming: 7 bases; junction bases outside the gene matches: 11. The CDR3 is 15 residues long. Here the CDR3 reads CASKLQGADGNEQFF. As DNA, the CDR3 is TGTGCCAGCAAACTACAGGGGGCTGACGGTAATGAGCAGTTCTTC.

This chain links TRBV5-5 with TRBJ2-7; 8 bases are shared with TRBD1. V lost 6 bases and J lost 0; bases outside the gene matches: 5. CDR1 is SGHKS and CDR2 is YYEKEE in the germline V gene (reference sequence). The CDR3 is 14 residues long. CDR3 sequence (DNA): TGTGCCAGCACCCTACAGGGGGACTCCTACGAGCAGTACTTC. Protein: CASTLQGDSYEQYF.

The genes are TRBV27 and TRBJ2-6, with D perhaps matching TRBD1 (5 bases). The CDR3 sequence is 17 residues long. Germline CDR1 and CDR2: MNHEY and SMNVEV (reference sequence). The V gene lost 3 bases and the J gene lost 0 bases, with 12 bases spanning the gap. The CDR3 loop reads CASSFLPTGSGANVLTF. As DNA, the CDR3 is TGTGCCAGCAGTTTTTTGCCCACAGGCTCTGGGGCCAACGTCCTGACTTTC.

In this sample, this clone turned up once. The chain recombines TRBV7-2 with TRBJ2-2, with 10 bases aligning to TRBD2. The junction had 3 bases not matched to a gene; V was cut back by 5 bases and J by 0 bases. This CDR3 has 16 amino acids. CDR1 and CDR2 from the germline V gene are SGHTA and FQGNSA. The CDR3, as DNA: TGTGCCAGCAGCCCCGGACTAGCGGCGAACACCGGGGAGCTGTTTTTT. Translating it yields CASSPGLAANTGELFF.

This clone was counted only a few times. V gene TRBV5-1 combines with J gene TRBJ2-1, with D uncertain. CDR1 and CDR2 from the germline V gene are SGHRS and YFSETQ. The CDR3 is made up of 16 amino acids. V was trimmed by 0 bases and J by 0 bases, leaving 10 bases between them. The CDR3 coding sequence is TGCGCCAGCAGCTTGGCGGGTCCTAGCTCCTACAATGAGCAGTTCTTC. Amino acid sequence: CASSLAGPSSYNEQFF. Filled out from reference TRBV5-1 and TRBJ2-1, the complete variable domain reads KAGVTQTPRYLIKTRGQQVTLSCSPISGHRSVSWYQQTPGQGLQFLFEYFSETQRNKGNFPGRFSGRQFSNSRSEMNVSTLELGDSALYLCASSLAGPSSYNEQFFGPGTRLTVL.

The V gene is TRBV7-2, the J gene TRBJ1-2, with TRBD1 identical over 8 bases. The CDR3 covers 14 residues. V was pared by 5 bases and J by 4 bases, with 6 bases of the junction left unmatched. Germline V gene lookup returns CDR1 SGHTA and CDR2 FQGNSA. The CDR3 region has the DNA TGTGCCAGCAGCCCACAGGGGGGGAGCTATGGCTACACCTTC. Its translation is CASSPQGGSYGYTF.

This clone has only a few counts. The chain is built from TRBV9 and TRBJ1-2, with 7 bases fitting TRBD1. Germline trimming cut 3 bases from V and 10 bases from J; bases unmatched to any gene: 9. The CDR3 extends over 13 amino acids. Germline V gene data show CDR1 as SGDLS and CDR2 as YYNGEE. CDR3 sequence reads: CASSATGDRDYTF. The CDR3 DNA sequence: TGTGCCAGCAGCGCCACCGGTGACAGGGACTACACCTTC.

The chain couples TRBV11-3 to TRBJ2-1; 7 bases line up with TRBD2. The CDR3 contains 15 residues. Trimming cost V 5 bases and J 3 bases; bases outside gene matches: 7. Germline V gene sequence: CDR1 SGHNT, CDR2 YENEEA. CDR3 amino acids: CASSPSQRDYNEQFF. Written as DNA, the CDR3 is TGTGCCAGCAGCCCTTCTCAGCGGGACTACAATGAGCAGTTCTTC.

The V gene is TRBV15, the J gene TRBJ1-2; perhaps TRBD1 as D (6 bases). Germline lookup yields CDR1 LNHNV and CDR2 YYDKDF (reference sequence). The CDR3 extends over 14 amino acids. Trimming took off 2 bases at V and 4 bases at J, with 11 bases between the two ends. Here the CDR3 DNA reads TGTGCCACCAGCAGACAGGACAGCTTCTATGGCTACACCTTC. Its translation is CATSRQDSFYGYTF.

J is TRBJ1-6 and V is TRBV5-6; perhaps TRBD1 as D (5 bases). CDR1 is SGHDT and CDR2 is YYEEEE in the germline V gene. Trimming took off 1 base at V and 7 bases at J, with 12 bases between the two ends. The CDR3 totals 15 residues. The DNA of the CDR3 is TGTGCCAGCAGCTTGCGGCAGGGTGGGAATTCACCCCTCCACTTT. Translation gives CASSLRQGGNSPLHF.

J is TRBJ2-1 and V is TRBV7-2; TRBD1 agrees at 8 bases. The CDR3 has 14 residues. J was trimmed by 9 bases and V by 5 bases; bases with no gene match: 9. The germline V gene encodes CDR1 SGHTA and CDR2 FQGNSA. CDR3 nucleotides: TGTGCCAGCAGCCCGGACAGGGTAATGGGTGAGCAGTTCTTC. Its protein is CASSPDRVMGEQFF.

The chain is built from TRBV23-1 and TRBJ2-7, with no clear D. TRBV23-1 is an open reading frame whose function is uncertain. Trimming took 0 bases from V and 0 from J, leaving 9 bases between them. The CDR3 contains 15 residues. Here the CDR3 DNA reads TGCGCCAGCAGTCAATCATCCAGGCACTCCTACGAGCAGTACTTC. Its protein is CASSQSSRHSYEQYF.

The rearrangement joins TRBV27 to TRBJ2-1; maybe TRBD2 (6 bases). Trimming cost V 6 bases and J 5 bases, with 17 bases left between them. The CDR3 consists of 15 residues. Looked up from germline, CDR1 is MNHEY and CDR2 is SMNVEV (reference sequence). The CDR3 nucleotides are TGTGCCAGCAGCCGGGACCGGGAGCGCCACAATGAGCAGTTCTTC. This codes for CASSRDRERHNEQFF.

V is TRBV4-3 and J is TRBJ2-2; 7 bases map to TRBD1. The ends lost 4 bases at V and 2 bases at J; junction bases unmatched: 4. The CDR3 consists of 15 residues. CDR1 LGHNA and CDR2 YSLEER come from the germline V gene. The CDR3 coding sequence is TGCGCCAGCAGCCGAACAGGGGTAAACACCGGGGAGCTGTTTTTT. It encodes CASSRTGVNTGELFF.

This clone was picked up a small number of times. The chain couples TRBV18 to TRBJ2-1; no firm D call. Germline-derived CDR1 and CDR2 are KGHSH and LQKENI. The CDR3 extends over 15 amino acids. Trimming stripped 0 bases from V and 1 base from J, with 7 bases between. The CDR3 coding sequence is TGTGCCAGCTCACCACCGAGTCTTTCCTACAATGAGCAGTTCTTC. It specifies CASSPPSLSYNEQFF.

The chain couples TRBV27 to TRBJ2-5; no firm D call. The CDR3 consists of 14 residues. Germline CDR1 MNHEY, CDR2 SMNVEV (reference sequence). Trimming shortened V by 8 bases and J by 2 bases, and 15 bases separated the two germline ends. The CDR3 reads CASRPRREQETQYF. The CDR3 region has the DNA TGTGCCAGCCGGCCACGGAGAGAACAAGAGACCCAGTACTTC.

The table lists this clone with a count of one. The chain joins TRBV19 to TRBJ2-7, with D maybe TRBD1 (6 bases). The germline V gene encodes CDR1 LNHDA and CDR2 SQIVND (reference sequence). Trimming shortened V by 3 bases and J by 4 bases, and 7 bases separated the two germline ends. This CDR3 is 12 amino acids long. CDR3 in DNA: TGTGCCAGTAGTATGGACAGTTACGAGCAGTACTTC. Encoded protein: CASSMDSYEQYF.

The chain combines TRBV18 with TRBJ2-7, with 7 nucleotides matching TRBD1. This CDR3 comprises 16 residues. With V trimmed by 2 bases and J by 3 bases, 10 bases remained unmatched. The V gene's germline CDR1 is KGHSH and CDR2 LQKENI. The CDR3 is CASSPTRQGLIYEQYF. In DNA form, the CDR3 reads TGTGCCAGCTCACCAACTCGACAGGGCCTGATCTACGAGCAGTACTTC.

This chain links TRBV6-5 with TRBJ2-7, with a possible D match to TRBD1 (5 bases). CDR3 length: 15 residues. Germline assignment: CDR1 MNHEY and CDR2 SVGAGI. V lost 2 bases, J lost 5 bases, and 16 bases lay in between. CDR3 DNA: TGTGCCAGCAGTTACAAAAGCCAGGGAATCCACGAGCAGTACTTC. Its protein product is CASSYKSQGIHEQYF.

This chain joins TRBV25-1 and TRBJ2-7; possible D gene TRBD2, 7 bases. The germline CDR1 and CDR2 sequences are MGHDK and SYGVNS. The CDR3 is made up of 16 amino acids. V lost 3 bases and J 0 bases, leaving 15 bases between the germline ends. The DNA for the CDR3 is TGTGCCAGCAGTGACTTATCTCGGGGGGCCTCCTACGAGCAGTACTTC. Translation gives CASSDLSRGASYEQYF.

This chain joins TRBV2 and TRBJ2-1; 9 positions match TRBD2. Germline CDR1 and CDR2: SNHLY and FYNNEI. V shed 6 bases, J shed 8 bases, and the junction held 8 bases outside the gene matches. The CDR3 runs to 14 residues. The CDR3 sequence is CASRVFSGSDEQFF. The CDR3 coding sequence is TGTGCCAGCAGGGTATTTAGCGGGAGCGATGAGCAGTTCTTC.

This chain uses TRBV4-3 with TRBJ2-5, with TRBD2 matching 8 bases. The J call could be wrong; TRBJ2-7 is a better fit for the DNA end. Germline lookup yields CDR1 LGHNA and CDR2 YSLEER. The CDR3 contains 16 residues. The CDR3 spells CASSQDRGGSSYEQYF. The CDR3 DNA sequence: TGCGCCAGCAGCCAAGATCGCGGGGGGAGCTCCTACGAGCAGTACTTC.

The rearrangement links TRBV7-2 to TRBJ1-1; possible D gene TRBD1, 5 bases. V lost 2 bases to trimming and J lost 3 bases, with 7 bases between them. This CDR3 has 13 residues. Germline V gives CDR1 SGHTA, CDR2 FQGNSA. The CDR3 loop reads CASSLQQDTEAFF. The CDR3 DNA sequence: TGTGCCAGCAGCTTACAACAGGACACTGAAGCTTTCTTT.

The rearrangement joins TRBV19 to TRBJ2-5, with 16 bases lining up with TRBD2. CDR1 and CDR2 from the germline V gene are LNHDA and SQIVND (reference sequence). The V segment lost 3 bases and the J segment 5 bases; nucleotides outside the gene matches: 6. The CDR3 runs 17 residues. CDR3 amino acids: CASSIGTSGRAGETQYF. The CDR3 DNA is TGTGCCAGTAGTATCGGGACTAGCGGGAGGGCCGGGGAGACCCAGTACTTC.

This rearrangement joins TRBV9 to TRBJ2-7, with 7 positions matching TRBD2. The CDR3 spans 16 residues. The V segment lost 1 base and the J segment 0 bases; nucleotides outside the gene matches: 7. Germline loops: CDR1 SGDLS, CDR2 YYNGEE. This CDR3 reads CASSVSPSGVSYEQYF. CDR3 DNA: TGTGCCAGCAGCGTATCCCCTAGCGGAGTCTCCTACGAGCAGTACTTC.

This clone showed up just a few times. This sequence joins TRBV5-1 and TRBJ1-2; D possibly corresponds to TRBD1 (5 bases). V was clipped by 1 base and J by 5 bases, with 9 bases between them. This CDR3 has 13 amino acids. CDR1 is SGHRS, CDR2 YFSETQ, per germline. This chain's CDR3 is CASSLSGIYGYTF. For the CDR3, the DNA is TGCGCCAGCAGCTTGTCAGGGATTTATGGCTACACCTTC.

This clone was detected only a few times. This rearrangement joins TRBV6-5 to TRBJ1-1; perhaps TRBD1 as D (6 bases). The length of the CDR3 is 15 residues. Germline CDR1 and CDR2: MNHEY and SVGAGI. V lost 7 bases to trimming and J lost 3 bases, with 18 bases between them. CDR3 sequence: CASTMIQGYDTEAFF. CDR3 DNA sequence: TGTGCCAGCACCATGATACAGGGTTATGACACTGAAGCTTTCTTT.